These 22 T cell receptor beta chains were sequenced from one sample in a study of HIV-infected patients and healthy controls. No cell fractionation was done, so the repertoire covers all unsorted peripheral blood T cells. cDNA was made from 500 ng RNA using alpha and beta constant primers. Using multiplexing indices, alpha and beta chain libraries were generated apart by chain-specific third strand synthesis. Via MiXCR, TCRdb re-called the 5' RACE reads, giving one row per CDR3 protein. In the table there are some 9,600 distinct CDR3 sequences, roughly 7.3% of which are singletons. Sample: blood, taken before antiretroviral therapy. The receptor set was obtained from an adult with HIV infection.

The chain is built from TRBV29-1 and TRBJ2-7, with D unclear. This CDR3 comprises 11 residues. With 7 bases removed from V and 0 bases from J, the gap between germline ends came to 7 bases. Germline V CDR1 and CDR2: SQVTM, ANQGSEA. The chain's CDR3 is CSARTSYEQYF. The CDR3 nucleotides are TGCAGCGCCAGGACCTCCTACGAGCAGTACTTC.

This clonotype is deemed hyperexpanded. The chain combines TRBV4-2 with TRBJ2-7; D is unclear. This CDR3 is 12 amino acids long. Trimming removed 0 bases at V and 4 bases at J, with 4 bases between. The germline gives CDR1 LGHNA, CDR2 YNFKEQ. This chain's CDR3 is CASSQDQYEQYF. DNA for the CDR3: TGTGCCAGCAGCCAAGATCAATACGAGCAGTACTTC.

The J gene is TRBJ2-5, the V gene TRBV23-1, with 12 nucleotides matching TRBD2. TRBV23-1 counts as an open reading frame of uncertain function. Losses at the gene ends were 6 bases for V and 5 bases for J; bases not matched to a gene: 7. The CDR3 covers 15 residues. CDR3 bases: TGCGCCAGCAGCCGGACTAGCGGGGATCCTGAGACCCAGTACTTC. It specifies CASSRTSGDPETQYF.

This clonotype was counted at least ten times. The V gene is TRBV20-1, the J gene TRBJ2-7; unclear D gene. CDR3 size: 12 residues. V dropped 0 bases and J dropped 3 bases, with 6 bases sitting between them. Germline assignment: CDR1 DFQATT and CDR2 SNEGSKA (reference sequence). This CDR3 reads CSARDEDYEQYF. Here the CDR3 DNA reads TGCAGTGCTAGAGATGAGGACTACGAGCAGTACTTC.

This clonotype was detected ten times or more. The chain has TRBV19 and TRBJ1-2; maybe TRBD1 (6 bases). The germline V gene encodes CDR1 LNHDA and CDR2 SQIVND (reference sequence). V was clipped by 4 bases and J by 1 base, with 10 bases between them. There are 14 residues in the CDR3. CDR3 nucleotides: TGTGCCAGTAGTAACGGGGGCCGTAACTATGGCTACACCTTC. Encoded protein: CASSNGGRNYGYTF.

This clonotype was seen repeatedly, ten times or more. V gene TRBV29-1 combines with J gene TRBJ2-3; no clear D gene. CDR3 length equals 11 residues. CDR1 and CDR2 from the germline V gene are SQVTM and ANQGSEA. The ends were cut back, 4 bases at V and 3 bases at J, with 5 bases in the middle. The CDR3 here is CSVAGTDTQYF. CDR3 nucleotide sequence: TGCAGCGTTGCCGGGACAGATACGCAGTATTTT.

This clonotype was recorded many times. The genes are TRBV9 and TRBJ2-3, with 8 nucleotides matching TRBD2. Germline loops: CDR1 SGDLS, CDR2 YYNGEE. V trimming: 4 bases; J trimming: 6 bases; junction bases outside the gene matches: 7. The CDR3 is made up of 14 amino acids. CDR3 protein: CASSSRTSPDTQYF. In nucleotides, the CDR3 is TGTGCCAGCAGCTCACGGACTAGCCCGGATACGCAGTATTTT.

In its sample, this clonotype was seen many times. The V gene is TRBV5-1, the J gene TRBJ2-3; weak D call: TRBD2 (6 bases). V shed 3 bases and J shed 5 bases, with 19 bases lying between them. Germline V gene lookup returns CDR1 SGHRS and CDR2 YFSETQ. The CDR3 spans 16 residues. The CDR3 coding sequence is TGCGCCAGCAGCTACCGGGACTCTCGATTGGGAGATACGCAGTATTTT. Translated: CASSYRDSRLGDTQYF. Drawing the rest from reference TRBV5-1 and TRBJ2-3, the complete variable domain is KAGVTQTPRYLIKTRGQQVTLSCSPISGHRSVSWYQQTPGQGLQFLFEYFSETQRNKGNFPGRFSGRQFSNSRSEMNVSTLELGDSALYLCASSYRDSRLGDTQYFGPGTRLTVL.

This clonotype was counted ten times or more. The rearrangement links TRBV5-4 to TRBJ2-3; 8 positions match TRBD2. The CDR3 runs to 15 residues. V lost 0 bases to trimming and J lost 1 base; unmatched junction nucleotides: 1. Germline V lookup: CDR1 SGHNT, CDR2 YYREEE (reference sequence). For the CDR3, the DNA is TGTGCCAGCAGCTTGGAACTAGCGGGCACAGATACGCAGTATTTT. It translates to CASSLELAGTDTQYF.

This clonotype was recorded many times. V is TRBV6-5 and J is TRBJ1-1, with 7 bases aligning to TRBD1. The CDR3 covers 13 residues. CDR1 is MNHEY, CDR2 SVGAGI, per germline. J gave up 3 bases and V 4 bases, and 2 bases lay outside the gene matches. CDR3 protein: CASSWGTDTEAFF. The CDR3 nucleotides are TGTGCCAGCAGTTGGGGGACAGACACTGAAGCTTTCTTT.

The table lists this clonotype with a few counts. The chain uses TRBV12-3 or TRBV12-4 and TRBJ2-4; TRBD1 is a possible D gene (6 bases). V was trimmed by 3 bases and J by 6 bases, leaving 12 bases between them. The CDR3 runs 14 residues. This CDR3 reads CASSFKGVRNIQYF. The CDR3 DNA sequence: TGTGCCAGCAGTTTCAAGGGGGTTAGAAACATTCAGTACTTC.

This clonotype was found a few times. This chain links TRBV5-4 with TRBJ2-3, with D tentatively TRBD1 or TRBD2 (5 bases each). Trimming stripped 4 bases from V and 2 bases from J, with 17 bases between. The CDR3 length is 16 residues. The germline CDR1 and CDR2 sequences are SGHNT and YYREEE (reference sequence). The CDR3 region is CASSLPGTRNTDTQYF. The CDR3 coding sequence is TGTGCCAGCAGCCTACCCGGGACCCGCAACACAGATACGCAGTATTTT.

This clonotype was seen ten or more times. The rearrangement joins TRBV19 to TRBJ1-1; D is uncertain. The CDR3 spans 18 residues. V was shortened by 7 bases and J by 6 bases, with 30 bases between the two germline ends. Germline CDR1 reads LNHDA; CDR2 reads SQIVND (reference sequence). In DNA form, the CDR3 reads TGTGCCAGTACCCCTTCGCATTTCACAAGGGTGTTTGCTTCTGAAGCTTTCTTT. Amino acid sequence: CASTPSHFTRVFASEAFF.

There are many counts of this clonotype. The genes are TRBV5-6 and TRBJ2-7; D possibly corresponds to TRBD1 (6 bases). This CDR3 comprises 14 residues. Trimming shortened V by 0 bases and J by 7 bases, and 14 bases separated the two germline ends. The germline CDR1 and CDR2 sequences are SGHDT and YYEEEE. Here the CDR3 DNA reads TGTGCCAGCAGCTTGGGAGGTCCGAGGGGGGAGCAGTACTTC. Translated: CASSLGGPRGEQYF.

This clonotype appeared many times. This sequence joins TRBV5-5 and TRBJ2-3; maybe TRBD1 (5 bases). CDR1 and CDR2 from the germline V gene are SGHKS and YYEKEE (reference sequence). The CDR3 length is 13 residues. Trimming cost V 6 bases and J 3 bases, with 11 bases left between them. The CDR3 is CASNTQGTDTQYF. In DNA form, the CDR3 reads TGTGCCAGCAACACCCAGGGAACAGATACGCAGTATTTT.

This clonotype was counted ten times or more. This chain connects TRBV10-3 to TRBJ1-2; 9 positions agree with TRBD1. Germline V CDR1 and CDR2: ENHRY, SYGVKD. The CDR3 is made up of 14 amino acids. Unmatched junction bases numbered 3, after V lost 3 bases and J lost 4 bases. The CDR3 DNA is TGTGCCATCAGTGATGGGACAGGGATCTATGGCTACACCTTC. Amino acid sequence: CAISDGTGIYGYTF.

By its share, this clonotype is medium-sized. The J gene is TRBJ2-7, the V gene TRBV5-5; D unresolved. From germline, CDR1 is SGHKS and CDR2 YYEKEE (reference sequence). Trimming cost V 2 bases and J 6 bases, with 12 bases left between them. The CDR3 covers 13 residues. CDR3 nucleotides: TGTGCCAGCAGCTTCGGGTCGCTTCCCGAGCAGTACTTC. It yields the protein CASSFGSLPEQYF.

This clonotype was seen at least ten times. The chain joins TRBV5-4 to TRBJ2-1, with 8 bases lining up with TRBD2. This CDR3 contains 16 residues. After removal of 5 bases from V and 4 bases from J, the junction contained 11 bases not matched to a gene. Germline-derived CDR1 and CDR2 are SGHNT and YYREEE (reference sequence). The DNA for the CDR3 is TGTGCCAGCAGGTGGTGGGGCGGGGGGCCTTACAATGAGCAGTTCTTC. Residues: CASRWWGGGPYNEQFF.

Many counts were recorded for this clonotype. The rearrangement uses TRBV7-2 and TRBJ2-7; TRBD2 aligns across 11 bases. After removal of 5 bases from V and 0 bases from J, the junction contained 3 bases not matched to a gene. CDR1 SGHTA and CDR2 FQGNSA come from the germline V gene. This CDR3 is 15 amino acids long. CDR3 region: CASSGTSGSSYEQYF. In nucleotides, the CDR3 is TGTGCCAGCAGCGGGACTAGCGGAAGCTCCTACGAGCAGTACTTC.

This clonotype was recorded a few times. V gene TRBV6-5 combines with J gene TRBJ1-5; a weak D match, TRBD1 (5 bases). The V end lost 5 bases, the J end lost 4 bases, and 15 bases lay between the germline ends. The CDR3 runs 15 residues. Looked up from germline, CDR1 is MNHEY and CDR2 is SVGAGI. CDR3 DNA sequence: TGTGCCAGCAGTCCTCCGGGACGGATAAATCAGCCCCAGCATTTT. It is translated as CASSPPGRINQPQHF.

The chain combines TRBV7-9 with TRBJ2-2; D is tentatively TRBD1 or TRBD2 (6 bases each). The CDR3 is made up of 17 amino acids. V was trimmed by 3 bases and J by 0 bases, leaving 14 bases between them. Germline assignment: CDR1 SEHNR and CDR2 FQNEAQ (reference sequence). DNA for the CDR3: TGTGCCAGCAGCTTCTTAGGGGGGCGTTCGAACACCGGGGAGCTGTTTTTT. Encoded protein: CASSFLGGRSNTGELFF.

The chain links TRBV5-1 to TRBJ2-7, with D perhaps matching TRBD2 (5 bases). Germline values: CDR1 SGHRS, CDR2 YFSETQ. This CDR3 contains 14 residues. V was shortened by 0 bases and J by 4 bases, with 11 bases between the two germline ends. The CDR3 protein is CASSLEGLRYEQYF. In DNA form, the CDR3 reads TGCGCCAGCAGCTTGGAAGGACTCCGGTACGAGCAGTACTTC.